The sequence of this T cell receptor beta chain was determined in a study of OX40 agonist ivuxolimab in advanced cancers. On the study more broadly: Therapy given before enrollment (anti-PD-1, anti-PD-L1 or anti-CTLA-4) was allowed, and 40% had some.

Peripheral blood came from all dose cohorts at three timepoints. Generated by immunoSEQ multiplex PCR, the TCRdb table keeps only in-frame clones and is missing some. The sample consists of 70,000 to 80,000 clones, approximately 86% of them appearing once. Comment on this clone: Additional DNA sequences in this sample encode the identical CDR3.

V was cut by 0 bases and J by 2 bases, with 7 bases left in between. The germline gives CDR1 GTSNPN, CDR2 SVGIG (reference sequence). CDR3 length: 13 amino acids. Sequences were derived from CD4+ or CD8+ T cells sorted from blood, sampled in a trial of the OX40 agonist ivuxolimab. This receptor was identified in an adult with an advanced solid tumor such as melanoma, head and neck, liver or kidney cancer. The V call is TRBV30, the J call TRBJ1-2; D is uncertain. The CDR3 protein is CAWSVSENYGYTF. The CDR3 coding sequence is TGTGCCTGGAGTGTATCAGAGAACTATGGCTACACCTTC. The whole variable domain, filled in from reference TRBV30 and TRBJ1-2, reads SQTIHQWPATLVQPVGSPLSLECTVEGTSNPNLYWYRQAAGRGLQLLFYSVGIGQISSEVPQNLSASRPQDRQFILSSKKLLLSDSGFYLCAWSVSENYGYTFGSGTRLTVV.